The 12 T cell receptor beta chains below all came from one sample that was sequenced in a study of CD8+ T cells in alopecia areata. Sequencing relied on a cDNA template that was reverse transcribed from extracted RNA. Sequenced by immunoSEQ multiplex PCR; TCRdb stores in-frame clones only, minus some. This table has about 120,000 clones, 55% to 80% appearing once. The sample taken for sequencing was CD4+ T cells sorted from blood. The receptors originated from a human donor in good health.

The chain has TRBV7-6 and TRBJ2-5; 9 bases line up with TRBD1. Germline V gene sequence: CDR1 SGHVS, CDR2 FNYEAQ. CDR3 length: 16 amino acids. After removal of 5 bases from V and 5 bases from J, the junction contained 12 bases not matched to a gene. The CDR3 DNA reads as TGTGCCAGCAGCGCTAACAGGGGGCGATGGGGTGAGACCCAGTACTTC. It encodes CASSANRGRWGETQYF.

This chain links TRBV28 with TRBJ1-5; no clear D. The CDR3 covers 12 residues. Trimming left V 7 bases short and J 3 bases short, with 7 bases between. The germline V gene has CDR1 MDHEN and CDR2 SYDVKM. The CDR3, as DNA: TGTGCCAGCAATAGACACAATCAGCCCCAGCATTTT. Its protein is CASNRHNQPQHF.

The rearrangement links TRBV29-1 to TRBJ2-6; possible D gene TRBD1, 5 bases. Germline CDR1 reads SQVTM; CDR2 reads ANQGSEA. The CDR3 sequence is 15 residues long. The V gene lost 4 bases and the J gene lost 0 bases, with 10 bases spanning the gap. The CDR3, as DNA: TGCAGCGTTGGTAGGGGTTCCTCTGGGGCCAACGTCCTGACTTTC. Protein sequence: CSVGRGSSGANVLTF.

The chain joins TRBV7-2 to TRBJ2-5; 10 bases agree with TRBD1. V dropped 5 bases and J dropped 4; count of bases not matched to a gene: 1. The CDR3 spans 13 residues. Germline loops: CDR1 SGHTA, CDR2 FQGNSA. The CDR3 DNA reads TGTGCCAGCAGCCGGGACAGGGGAGAGACCCAGTACTTC. Residues: CASSRDRGETQYF.

The chain uses TRBV29-1 and TRBJ2-6; TRBD1 aligns across 9 bases. This CDR3 has 16 residues. The V segment lost 6 bases and the J segment 1 base; nucleotides outside the gene matches: 7. Per the germline V gene, CDR1 is SQVTM and CDR2 is ANQGSEA. The CDR3 here is CSVAGQGISGANVLTF. The CDR3 nucleotides are TGCAGCGTGGCCGGACAGGGGATTTCTGGGGCCAACGTCCTGACTTTC.

The chain links TRBV7-2 to TRBJ2-5, with D possibly being TRBD1 (6 bases). Trimming stripped 5 bases from V and 3 bases from J, with 13 bases between. The CDR3 contains 14 residues. Looked up from germline, CDR1 is SGHTA and CDR2 is FQGNSA. The chain's CDR3 is CASSTRQVEETQYF. For the CDR3, the DNA is TGTGCCAGCAGCACAAGACAGGTAGAAGAGACCCAGTACTTC.

The V gene is TRBV7-9, the J gene TRBJ2-5, with a possible D match to TRBD2 (7 bases). The CDR3 covers 13 residues. The ends were cut back, 8 bases at V and 2 bases at J, with 12 bases in the middle. The germline V gene encodes CDR1 SEHNR and CDR2 FQNEAQ (reference sequence). CDR3 protein: CASGAGAQETQYF. Written as DNA, the CDR3 is TGTGCCAGCGGGGCGGGGGCACAAGAGACCCAGTACTTC.

V gene TRBV10-2 combines with J gene TRBJ2-5, with a tentative D call TRBD1 (6 bases). Germline assignment: CDR1 WSHSY and CDR2 SAAADI. The CDR3 consists of 14 residues. Trimming took 3 bases from V and 5 from J, leaving 13 bases between them. In DNA, the CDR3 is TGCGCCAGCAGTGATCGAAGGGGGTCGGAGACCCAGTACTTC. It specifies CASSDRRGSETQYF.

The chain links TRBV29-1 to TRBJ1-1; a weak D match, TRBD1 (5 bases). V lost 5 bases, J lost 0 bases, and 16 bases lay in between. The germline CDR1 and CDR2 sequences are SQVTM and ANQGSEA. CDR3 length: 15 amino acids. The CDR3 DNA is TGCAGCGTTACCCGGGGGGGAACCATGAACACTGAAGCTTTCTTT. This encodes CSVTRGGTMNTEAFF.

A single count supports this clone. In DNA, the CDR3 is TGTGCCAGTAGTGGGGGGACTAGCGGGGCCTCCTACAATGAGCAGTTCTTC. As protein: CASSGGTSGASYNEQFF. The chain is built from TRBV19 and TRBJ2-1; 13 bases agree with TRBD2. The CDR3 covers 17 residues. The V gene end was trimmed by 5 bases and the J gene end by 0 bases; junction bases not matched to a gene: 4. Germline assignment: CDR1 LNHDA and CDR2 SQIVND (reference sequence).

This chain uses TRBV4-1 with TRBJ1-4; D is unresolved. Trimming stripped 1 base from V and 3 bases from J, with 6 bases between. Germline CDR1 MGHRA, CDR2 YSYEKL. This CDR3 is 14 amino acids long. The chain's CDR3 is CASSQGLANEKLFF. The CDR3 DNA reads as TGCGCCAGCAGCCAAGGACTCGCTAATGAAAAACTGTTTTTT.

The chain carries TRBV5-1 and TRBJ1-1; no clear D gene. Germline V CDR1 and CDR2: SGHRS, YFSETQ. Trimming took 1 base from V and 0 from J, leaving 10 bases between them. The CDR3 totals 15 residues. CDR3 region: CASSLTGSLNTEAFF. CDR3 nucleotides: TGCGCCAGCAGCTTGACCGGCAGCCTGAACACTGAAGCTTTCTTT.